This T cell receptor (beta chain) was documented in a study of CD8 T cells in ankylosing spondylitis. Study conclusions and caveats: Matched ankylosing spondylitis synovial fluid reportedly showed significant enrichment of disease-linked clones.

TCRdb redid the calling of the 5' RACE reads with MiXCR, one entry per CDR3 protein. The data show 200,000 to 300,000 distinct CDR3 sequences, over 8.5% seen once. In regard to this clonotype: Antigen specificity is unknown.

This CDR3 contains 13 residues. From germline, CDR1 is SQVTM and CDR2 ANQGSEA. V was trimmed by 5 bases and J by 6 bases, leaving 14 bases between them. This TCR came from a male donor with ankylosing spondylitis or in good health (not recorded which). The V and J genes are TRBV29-1 and TRBJ2-1; D not certain. The material sequenced was blood, either unsorted or a sorted T cell fraction (not recorded which). CDR3 region: CSVTSQPFNEQFF. The CDR3 DNA is TGCAGCGTTACCTCTCAACCCTTCAATGAGCAGTTCTTC.